This T cell receptor beta chain was retrieved from a study of STAT5B mutations in CD4+ large granular lymphocyte leukemia. Depending on availability, patient cells were bead-separated fractions or unselected PBMC. TCRdb's table, derived via immunoSEQ multiplex PCR, lists solely in-frame clones and lacks some. The table has 500 or so clones, 69% seen once. The CDR3 has 15 amino acids. Germline lookup yields CDR1 SGHKS and CDR2 YYEKEE (reference sequence). V lost 4 bases, J lost 8 bases, and 8 bases stayed unmatched. The sequence came from a woman of 80 years or more with CD4+ T-cell large granular lymphocyte leukemia. The chain employs TRBV5-5 and TRBJ1-4, with TRBD1 matching 10 bases. Sequenced sample: PBMCs. CDR3 sequence (DNA): TGTGCCAGCAGCCAGACAGGGGGCGAATACGAAAAACTGTTTTTT. Translating it yields CASSQTGGEYEKLFF.